These 11 T cell receptor beta chains were all obtained from the same sample, sequenced in a study of metastatic and nonmetastatic thyroid tumors. Patients had received no treatment of any kind before thyroid surgery. Through MiXCR, TCRdb re-clonotyped the PCR reads. The sample has 25,000 to 40,000 clones; about 21% are singletons. Specimen: blood. These TCRs come from a female donor with papillary thyroid cancer or a benign thyroid nodule (not recorded which). Some clones in this sample may be carry-over from other donors' samples.

Sample share makes this clone medium-sized (0.01 to 0.1%). The chain combines TRBV6-2 or TRBV6-3 with TRBJ2-1, with TRBD2 as a possible D gene (6 bases). CDR3 length equals 18 residues. The V end was cut by 2 bases, the J end by 0 bases, with 17 bases between. Germline CDR1 is MNHEY and CDR2 is SVGEGT. CDR3 DNA: TGTGCCAGCAGTTACCTCGGCGGGGCGGTTCCCTCCTACAATGAGCAGTTCTTC. As protein: CASSYLGGAVPSYNEQFF.

This clone was seen at least ten times. The CDR3 loop is CASTRVGTDTQYF. The CDR3 bases are TGTGCCAGCACGAGGGTCGGCACAGATACGCAGTATTTT. The chain recombines TRBV7-9 with TRBJ2-3, with D tentatively TRBD2 (5 bases). The CDR3 consists of 13 residues. Trimming cost V 7 bases and J 1 base, with 9 bases left between them. Germline-derived CDR1 and CDR2 are SEHNR and FQNEAQ (reference sequence).

In this sample, this clone turned up many times. The rearrangement uses TRBV20-1 and TRBJ2-5; TRBD2 is a possible D gene (7 bases). The V and J ends lost 4 bases and 5 bases respectively, with 14 bases between them. CDR3 length: 13 amino acids. CDR1 is DFQATT and CDR2 is SNEGSKA in the germline V gene (reference sequence). CDR3 residues: CSAMGGGRETQYF. The CDR3 DNA sequence: TGCAGTGCTATGGGAGGGGGAAGGGAGACCCAGTACTTC.

In its sample, this clone was seen many times. CDR3 loop: CASSNTRTDGYTF. CDR3 coding DNA: TGTGCCAGCAGTAACACCCGGACGGATGGCTACACCTTC. The rearrangement uses TRBV27 and TRBJ1-2; D is unresolved. The CDR3 is 13 residues long. CDR1 MNHEY and CDR2 SMNVEV come from the germline V gene (reference sequence). V gave up 5 bases and J gave up 6 bases, with 13 bases separating them.

This chain connects TRBV5-6 to TRBJ1-2; no reliable D call. V lost 3 bases to trimming and J lost 4 bases, with 10 bases between them. Germline V CDR1 and CDR2: SGHDT, YYEEEE. The CDR3 consists of 13 residues. The CDR3 bases are TGTGCCAGCAGCTCGCAGGCGGCCTATGGCTACACCTTC. Its translation is CASSSQAAYGYTF.

A note on this clone: This sequence may be a read error, since a much larger clone differs from it by one base. The chain links TRBV20-1 to TRBJ2-5, with D possibly TRBD2 on 6 matching bases. This CDR3 contains 14 residues. The V end lost 4 bases, the J end lost 9 bases, and 21 bases lay between the germline ends. Germline V CDR1 and CDR2: DFQATT, SNEGSKA (reference sequence). The DNA of the CDR3 is TGCAGTGCTACGGGAGTGGGGTGGGAGGAGGCCCAGTACTTC. This codes for CSATGVGWEEAQYF.

The chain uses TRBV5-6 and TRBJ2-7, with TRBD2 as a possible D gene (6 bases). Trimming stripped 2 bases from V and 3 bases from J, with 9 bases between. In germline, CDR1 is SGHDT, CDR2 YYEEEE. CDR3 length: 13 residues. In DNA, the CDR3 is TGTGCCAGCAGCTTACTAGCCGACTACGAGCAGTACTTC. Protein sequence: CASSLLADYEQYF.

The sample holds a few counts of this clone. This chain uses TRBV6-1 with TRBJ1-6; perhaps TRBD1 as D (5 bases). Trimming pared 6 bases from V and 9 bases from J, leaving 9 bases between. The CDR3 is 12 amino acids. Germline V gene data show CDR1 as MNHNS and CDR2 as SASEGT. Written as DNA, the CDR3 is TGTGCCAGCAGAGGGGACTTTTCACCCCTCCACTTT. This codes for CASRGDFSPLHF.

The chain is built from TRBV24-1 and TRBJ2-7; D is undetermined. CDR1 KGHDR and CDR2 SFDVKD come from the germline V gene. This CDR3 is 16 amino acids long. Trimming took 4 bases from V and 2 from J, leaving 17 bases between them. The CDR3 DNA is TGTGCCACCAGTGACCGAGTAGGCGGTACTACCTACGAGCAGTACTTC. Amino acids: CATSDRVGGTTYEQYF.

Only a few counts were recorded for this clone. CDR3 coding DNA: TGTGCCAGCAGTCCCCTGGGACTAGCGGGGGGAGATACGCAGTATTTT. This codes for CASSPLGLAGGDTQYF. The chain joins TRBV27 to TRBJ2-3; 15 bases map to TRBD2. There are 16 residues in the CDR3. CDR1 and CDR2 from the germline V gene are MNHEY and SMNVEV (reference sequence). J gave up 5 bases and V 5 bases, and 5 bases lay outside the gene matches.

This clone was observed many times. The chain employs TRBV29-1 and TRBJ2-7; 7 nucleotides line up with TRBD1. With V trimmed by 4 bases and J by 3 bases, 6 bases remained unmatched. Germline CDR1 is SQVTM and CDR2 is ANQGSEA. This CDR3 region has 13 residues. The CDR3: CSVGRTGGYEQYF. CDR3 in DNA: TGCAGCGTTGGTCGGACAGGAGGCTACGAGCAGTACTTC.